This T cell receptor (beta chain) was captured by sequencing in a study of early T cells in non-severe SARS-CoV-2 infection. The V end lost 6 bases, the J end lost 7 bases, and 25 bases lay between the germline ends. The CDR3 is 17 residues long. Germline V CDR1 and CDR2: SGHAT, FQNNGV. This clonotype showed up many times. A single record per CDR3 protein comes from TCRdb applying MiXCR to the 5' RACE reads. The sample holds roughly 50,000 distinct CDR3 sequences, about 9.3% seen once. This clonotype originated in an adult who was a healthcare worker with PCR-confirmed SARS-CoV-2 infection or an uninfected control (not recorded which). This chain connects TRBV11-2 to TRBJ2-1; a weak D match, TRBD2 (6 bases). Sequenced material: whole blood. The CDR3 DNA is TGTGCCAGCAGTCATCAGCGGGCCTCCAGTCGGCAAAATGAGCAGTTCTTC. Protein product: CASSHQRASSRQNEQFF.